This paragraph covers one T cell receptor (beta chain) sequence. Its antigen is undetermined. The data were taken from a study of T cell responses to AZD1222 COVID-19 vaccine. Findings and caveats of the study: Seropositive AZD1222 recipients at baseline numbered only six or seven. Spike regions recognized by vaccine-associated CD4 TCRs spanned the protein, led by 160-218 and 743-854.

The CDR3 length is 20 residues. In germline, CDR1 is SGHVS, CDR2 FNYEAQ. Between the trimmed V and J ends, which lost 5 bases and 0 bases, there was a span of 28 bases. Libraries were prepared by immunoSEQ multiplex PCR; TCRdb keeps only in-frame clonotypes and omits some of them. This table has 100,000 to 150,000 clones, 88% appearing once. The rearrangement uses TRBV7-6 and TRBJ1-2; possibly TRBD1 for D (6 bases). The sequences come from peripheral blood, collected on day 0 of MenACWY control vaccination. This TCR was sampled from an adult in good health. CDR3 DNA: TGTGCCAGCAGCCTAATAGTTCCCATCGGGGGCTCATTAGCTAACTATGGCTACACCTTC. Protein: CASSLIVPIGGSLANYGYTF.